This T cell receptor beta chain was sequenced during a study of human T cells and chemical hapten exposure. The V end lost 4 bases, the J end lost 0 bases, and 22 bases lay between the germline ends. The CDR3 contains 18 residues. The V gene's germline CDR1 is LGHNA and CDR2 YNFKEQ. TCRdb processed the RACE reads anew with MiXCR; each CDR3 protein has one entry. Of 75,000 to 80,000 distinct CDR3 sequences in the sample, around 9.3% were seen once. Noted time point: healthy volunteer bleed at 6 weeks. The authors' total RNA extraction used unfractionated whole blood. In its sample, this clonotype was seen many times.

This TCR was recovered from a female donor in good health. Some clones in this sample may be carry-over from other donors' samples. The sample taken for sequencing was whole blood. The rearrangement joins TRBV4-2 to TRBJ2-7; tentatively, D is TRBD2 (6 bases). The CDR3 is CASSLHPRGSGSSYEQYF. CDR3 coding DNA: TGTGCCAGCAGCCTACACCCCCGGGGTAGCGGCAGCTCCTACGAGCAGTACTTC.